These 24 T cell receptor beta chains came from one sample sequenced in a study of blood T cell repertoires in COVID-19. Repertoires were generated with immunoSEQ multiplex PCR, while TCRdb's copy carries only in-frame clones and drops some. The top ten hold roughly 8.9% of the sample, which has a few hundred thousand clones, about 91% seen once. The sample consisted of PBMCs or T cells enriched from blood (not recorded which). Receptors originate from a woman aged 35 to 49 who had recovered from COVID-19.

The chain uses TRBV3-1 (or the pseudogene TRBV3-2) and TRBJ2-7; 7 bases align to TRBD1. Germline loops: CDR1 LGHDT, CDR2 YNNKEL (reference sequence). After removal of 5 bases from V and 5 bases from J, the junction contained 21 bases not matched to a gene. CDR3 size: 18 residues. DNA for the CDR3: TGTGCCAGCAGCTCCCGGACAGGTCGGGCGGTCTATTTGGACGAGCAGTACTTC. It translates to CASSSRTGRAVYLDEQYF.

The rearrangement uses TRBV28 and TRBJ1-1; tentatively, D is TRBD1 (5 bases). Trimming removed 3 bases from V and 3 bases from J, with 11 bases in between. Germline CDR1 reads MDHEN; CDR2 reads SYDVKM. This CDR3 is 14 amino acids long. Written as DNA, the CDR3 is TGTGCCAGCAGTTTTCCAGGGATGGACACTGAAGCTTTCTTT. Its translation: CASSFPGMDTEAFF. Filled out from reference TRBV28 and TRBJ1-1, the complete variable domain reads DVKVTQSSRYLVKRTGEKVFLECVQDMDHENMFWYRQDPGLGLRLIYFSYDVKMKEKGDIPEGYSVSREKKERFSLILESASTNQTSMYLCASSFPGMDTEAFFGQGTRLTVV.

The chain recombines TRBV3-1 (or the pseudogene TRBV3-2) with TRBJ1-4, with a possible D match to TRBD1 (6 bases). The germline V gene has CDR1 LGHDT and CDR2 YNNKEL (reference sequence). Trimming removed 3 bases at V and 4 bases at J, with 15 bases between. The CDR3 covers 16 residues. The CDR3 nucleotides read TGTGCCAGCAGCCAGGCACAGGGCTTCTTTAATGAAAAACTGTTTTTT. The encoded protein is CASSQAQGFFNEKLFF.

The chain employs TRBV9 and TRBJ2-2; 12 bases fit TRBD2. The CDR3 consists of 19 residues. V dropped 0 bases and J dropped 3; count of bases not matched to a gene: 9. CDR1 is SGDLS and CDR2 is YYNGEE in the germline V gene. The CDR3, as DNA: TGTGCCAGCAGCGTAGTGGCTAGCGGGGGGGCCAGGTACACCGGGGAGCTGTTTTTT. It is translated as CASSVVASGGARYTGELFF.

This chain links TRBV30 with TRBJ1-5; tentatively, D is TRBD1 (6 bases). The CDR3 extends over 14 amino acids. V was pared by 1 base and J by 4 bases, with 11 bases between. Germline V gene data show CDR1 as GTSNPN and CDR2 as SVGIG (reference sequence). The CDR3 sequence: CAWSGDRSNQPQHF. CDR3 bases: TGTGCCTGGAGTGGAGACAGGAGTAATCAGCCCCAGCATTTT.

The rearrangement uses TRBV11-2 and TRBJ1-1, with D perhaps matching TRBD1 (6 bases). Trimming pared 0 bases from V and 5 bases from J, leaving 16 bases between. The CDR3 is made up of 16 amino acids. CDR1 SGHAT and CDR2 FQNNGV come from the germline V gene. As DNA, the CDR3 is TGTGCCAGCAGCTTAGATCCGGGGAGGGGGGAGACTGAAGCTTTCTTT. This encodes CASSLDPGRGETEAFF.

The genes are TRBV5-4 and TRBJ2-7; TRBD2 agrees at 7 bases. This CDR3 spans 17 amino acids. Germline V gene sequence: CDR1 SGHNT, CDR2 YYREEE (reference sequence). The V and J ends lost 3 bases and 6 bases, in that order; junction bases with no gene match: 18. As DNA, the CDR3 is TGTGCCAGCAGCTCATGGGGTCCGTCCGCGGGGGTAAGCGAGCAGTACTTC. Amino acids: CASSSWGPSAGVSEQYF.

V and J are TRBV7-9 and TRBJ2-7; 12 nucleotides line up with TRBD2. The CDR3 runs 17 residues. Germline-derived CDR1 and CDR2 are SEHNR and FQNEAQ (reference sequence). V lost 2 bases and J lost 6; bases outside the gene matches: 11. CDR3 in DNA: TGTGCCAGCAGCTTAAGCTGGGGGCCGGGACTAGCGGGCGAGCAGTACTTC. Protein sequence: CASSLSWGPGLAGEQYF.

The gene calls are TRBV4-2 and TRBJ2-7, with D perhaps matching TRBD2 (6 bases). Per the germline V gene, CDR1 is LGHNA and CDR2 is YNFKEQ. The CDR3 spans 16 residues. The germline V and J ends were trimmed by 0 bases and 3 bases, with 15 bases remaining between them. The CDR3 region is CASSQDTEGSYYEQYF. The CDR3 bases are TGTGCCAGCAGCCAAGATACGGAGGGGTCTTACTACGAGCAGTACTTC.

The chain has TRBV28 and TRBJ1-2; TRBD1 is a possible D gene (5 bases). This CDR3 contains 13 residues. CDR1 is MDHEN and CDR2 is SYDVKM in the germline V gene. V was clipped by 6 bases and J by 7 bases, with 15 bases between them. In nucleotides, the CDR3 is TGTGCCAGCAGAGCACCAGGGAACAGTGGCTACACCTTC. Its protein is CASRAPGNSGYTF.

This sequence joins TRBV6-5 and TRBJ2-3; D is possibly TRBD2 (6 bases). The germline V gene encodes CDR1 MNHEY and CDR2 SVGAGI. V lost 5 bases and J 6 bases, leaving 18 bases between the germline ends. The CDR3 covers 15 residues. DNA for the CDR3: TGTGCCAGCAGTAAACCGGGAGACCCCGTGGATACGCAGTATTTT. Protein: CASSKPGDPVDTQYF.

The table lists this clone with a few counts. The chain has TRBV19 and TRBJ1-4; D is possibly TRBD1 (5 bases). Trimming left V 6 bases short and J 6 bases short, with 17 bases between. The CDR3 is made up of 15 amino acids. CDR1 and CDR2 (germline): LNHDA, SQIVND (reference sequence). The CDR3 DNA reads TGTGCCAGTAGACGACAGCAGTGGGGGGATGAAAAACTGTTTTTT. This codes for CASRRQQWGDEKLFF.

The chain employs TRBV7-9 and TRBJ1-5; D may be TRBD1 (5 bases). CDR3 size: 14 residues. Germline V gives CDR1 SEHNR, CDR2 FQNEAQ (reference sequence). Trimming pared 5 bases from V and 1 base from J, leaving 9 bases between. The CDR3 coding sequence is TGTGCCAGCAGCCGGCAGGGAAGCAATCAGCCCCAGCATTTT. Translation: CASSRQGSNQPQHF.

This sequence joins TRBV10-3 and TRBJ1-5, with no clear D. With 2 bases removed from V and 8 bases from J, the gap between germline ends came to 13 bases. Germline lookup yields CDR1 ENHRY and CDR2 SYGVKD. CDR3 size: 14 residues. The CDR3 DNA follows: TGTGCCATCAGTGAGGTAGAAGGAGCGAAGCCCCAGCATTTT. Translating gives CAISEVEGAKPQHF.

V and J are TRBV7-9 and TRBJ2-1; 9 bases are shared with TRBD2. Per the germline V gene, CDR1 is SEHNR and CDR2 is FQNEAQ (reference sequence). V was pared by 2 bases and J by 1 base, with 0 bases of the junction left unmatched. The CDR3 is 15 amino acids. The CDR3 DNA follows: TGTGCCAGCAGCTTACTAGCGGGGTCCTACAATGAGCAGTTCTTC. Protein product: CASSLLAGSYNEQFF.

The chain joins TRBV24-1 to TRBJ1-1; 8 bases match TRBD1. Germline trimming cut 4 bases from V and 1 base from J; bases unmatched to any gene: 7. The germline V gene encodes CDR1 KGHDR and CDR2 SFDVKD. This CDR3 has 16 residues. The CDR3 is CATSDTRTGTNTEAFF. The CDR3 nucleotides are TGTGCCACCAGTGACACTCGGACAGGGACGAACACTGAAGCTTTCTTT.

The chain is built from TRBV9 and TRBJ2-2, with TRBD2 identical over 13 bases. The CDR3 spans 16 residues. CDR1 is SGDLS, CDR2 YYNGEE, per germline. V lost 2 bases to trimming and J lost 4 bases; unmatched junction nucleotides: 2. The CDR3, as DNA: TGTGCCAGCAGCGTTTGGACTAGCGGGAGCACCGGGGAGCTGTTTTTT. It codes for CASSVWTSGSTGELFF.

The chain carries TRBV2 and TRBJ2-3; 10 bases map to TRBD2. Trimming cost V 5 bases and J 1 base; bases outside gene matches: 3. CDR1 is SNHLY and CDR2 is FYNNEI in the germline V gene. The CDR3 totals 15 residues. CDR3 sequence (DNA): TGTGCCAGCAGTCCCAGCGGGGGGGGCACAGATACGCAGTATTTT. Residues: CASSPSGGGTDTQYF. Filled out from reference TRBV2 and TRBJ2-3, the complete variable domain reads EPEVTQTPSHQVTQMGQEVILRCVPISNHLYFYWYRQILGQKVEFLVSFYNNEISEKSEIFDDQFSVERPDGSNFTLKIRSTKLEDSAMYFCASSPSGGGTDTQYFGPGTRLTVL.

The chain uses TRBV29-1 and TRBJ1-1; D not resolved. The CDR3 extends over 13 amino acids. The V gene lost 4 bases and the J gene lost 7 bases, with 16 bases spanning the gap. Germline-derived CDR1 and CDR2 are SQVTM and ANQGSEA. CDR3 DNA sequence: TGCAGCGTTGTTGAGACACCCCGGGGTGAAGCTTTCTTT. Translating it yields CSVVETPRGEAFF.

This clone was detected once. The chain uses TRBV7-9 and TRBJ2-1; 7 nucleotides line up with TRBD2. Germline CDR1 SEHNR, CDR2 FQNEAQ (reference sequence). CDR3 length: 12 residues. V dropped 0 bases and J dropped 12; count of bases not matched to a gene: 2. The CDR3 nucleotides are TGTGCCAGCAGCTTAGCGGGAGGGAGGCAGTTCTTC. Its translation: CASSLAGGRQFF.

This clone was seen a single time. The rearrangement links TRBV4-1 to TRBJ2-1; TRBD1 is a possible D gene (6 bases). The CDR3 runs 12 residues. V shed 3 bases and J shed 12 bases, with 12 bases lying between them. From germline, CDR1 is MGHRA and CDR2 YSYEKL. In nucleotides, the CDR3 is TGCGCCAGCAGCCAGGGGACACAGGGGCAGTTCTTC. Translating gives CASSQGTQGQFF.

The V gene is TRBV7-3, the J gene TRBJ2-5; D might be TRBD2 (5 bases). The CDR3 is 15 amino acids. Deletions cut 4 bases from V and 5 bases from J, with 17 bases between. Germline V gene data show CDR1 as SGHTA and CDR2 as FQGTGA. The CDR3 reads CASSSGRLKRETQYF. DNA of the CDR3: TGTGCCAGCAGCTCGGGCCGACTAAAGAGGGAGACCCAGTACTTC.

In this sample, this clone turned up once. The chain carries TRBV7-3 and TRBJ2-3; 7 bases line up with TRBD1. The length of the CDR3 is 14 residues. Germline CDR1 is SGHTA and CDR2 is FQGTGA. J was trimmed by 0 bases and V by 4 bases; bases with no gene match: 1. CDR3 coding DNA: TGTGCCAGCAGCTGGGACAGAAGCACAGATACGCAGTATTTT. Translating it yields CASSWDRSTDTQYF.

This chain joins TRBV6-5 and TRBJ1-4; 7 nucleotides line up with TRBD1. V shed 6 bases, J shed 3 bases, and the junction held 4 bases outside the gene matches. CDR1 and CDR2 (germline): MNHEY, SVGAGI. The CDR3 length is 14 residues. The CDR3 DNA reads as TGTGCCAGCAGACCGGGACAGCCTAATGAAAAACTGTTTTTT. Residues: CASRPGQPNEKLFF.